Described below is a single T cell receptor beta chain sequence and its context. The antigen is not known. The data originate from a study of identical twins. General study points: Analyses based on zero insertions could be partly confounded by invariant MAIT and iNKT cells. Modelling underestimated the level of out-of-frame TCR alpha sharing observed in monozygotic twins.

In germline, CDR1 is SGHTA, CDR2 FQGNSA. The CDR3 contains 15 residues. Unmatched junction bases numbered 8, after V lost 5 bases and J lost 2 bases. TCRdb ran MiXCR on the 5' RACE reads and lists one entry per CDR3 protein. The sample includes around 490,000 distinct CDR3 sequences, over 12% of them seen just once. The same sample was also used in a study of yellow fever vaccine responses in identical twins.

What was sequenced was CD4+ T cells sorted from blood. The source is a woman aged 18 to 35 in good health. This chain joins TRBV7-2 and TRBJ2-5; TRBD2 matches at 7 bases. The CDR3 sequence is CASSGTGTIQETQYF. As DNA, the CDR3 is TGTGCCAGCAGCGGTACCGGGACTATTCAAGAGACCCAGTACTTC. Drawing the rest from reference TRBV7-2 and TRBJ2-5, the complete variable domain is GAGVSQSPSNKVTEKGKDVELRCDPISGHTALYWYRQSLGQGLEFLIYFQGNSAPDKSGLPSDRFSAERTGGSVSTLTIQRTQQEDSAVYLCASSGTGTIQETQYFGPGTRLLVL.